The present entry profiles one T cell receptor (beta chain) with its context. The data stem from a study of blood T cell repertoires in COVID-19. Study at large: The United States, Italy and Spain supplied acute and convalescent COVID-19 samples. Sample material is recorded as cDNA or gDNA derived from T cells, B-cell-depleted T cells, or PBMCs.

The CDR3 totals 14 residues. Germline loops: CDR1 SGHVS, CDR2 FQNEAQ. V gave up 0 bases and J gave up 0 bases, with 5 bases separating them. Methods used by the authors: Using reference gene primer amplification, nucleated cell counts were estimated. TCRdb's table, derived via immunoSEQ multiplex PCR, lists solely in-frame clones and lacks some. V, J and clone size were drawn from that table, and D and trimming were deduced from the DNA. The sample shows more than 95,000 clones, roughly 80% of them seen only once. The V call is TRBV7-8, the J call TRBJ2-5; tentatively, D is TRBD1 (5 bases). The receptor was isolated from an elderly woman with active or convalescent COVID-19. Sequenced: peripheral blood. CDR3: CASSLADNQETQYF. The DNA of the CDR3 is TGTGCCAGCAGCTTAGCGGACAACCAAGAGACCCAGTACTTC.